The present T cell receptor beta chain was sequenced within a study of blood T cell repertoires in COVID-19. Assay used: immunoSEQ multiplex PCR; TCRdb lists only in-frame clones, some missing. The table records under 140,000 clones, roughly four fifths of them present only once. This clone was counted ten times or more. J gave up 4 bases and V 0 bases, and 6 bases lay outside the gene matches. CDR3 length: 17 residues. Germline V gene lookup returns CDR1 SGHTA and CDR2 FQGNSA. This receptor was obtained from a woman aged 55 to 70 with acute or convalescent COVID-19. The sample comprised peripheral blood. The chain employs TRBV7-2 and TRBJ2-1, with TRBD1 matching 10 bases. The CDR3, as DNA: TGTGCCAGCAGCTTAGCGCGGCGGGGACAGGGGTACAATGAGCAGTTCTTC. Translated, it gives CASSLARRGQGYNEQFF.